The present T cell receptor beta chain was sequenced within a study of tumor-infiltrating lymphocytes in primary liver carcinoma. Study summary: The yield of productive TCRbeta reads per sample was roughly 3.65 to 7.5 million and was similar across tissue types. Study-wide findings and caveats: The study found a significantly higher top-250-clone fraction in tumors than in blood (p = 0.039). Tumor-adjacent and tumor-blood pairs overlapped less than tumor region pairs did.

On this clonotype: Antigen: not known.

The CDR3 runs to 16 residues. Germline V gene sequence: CDR1 SGHNT, CDR2 YYREEE (reference sequence). Trimming removed 4 bases at V and 8 bases at J, with 22 bases between. Researchers generated TCR beta cDNA from about 0.5 ug of total RNA, relying on a constant-region primer. Each TCR beta library was derived from three nested multiplex PCR rounds that employed slightly modified ARM-PCR. The first two PCR rounds, around 10 cycles each, used TRBV1-TRBV30 forward primers and a C-beta reverse primer. TCRdb re-called the multiplex PCR reads with MiXCR, one entry per CDR3 protein. Seen here are 320,000 or so distinct CDR3 sequences, about 60% observed once, and the top ten hold 9% to 10%. The study extracted blood RNA from unsorted whole blood and also extracted germline DNA. Patients were chronically HBV-infected and treatment-naive.

Sequencing used peripheral blood. The V and J genes are TRBV5-4 and TRBJ2-1; a possible D gene is TRBD2 (5 bases). The receptor comes from a man aged 35-49 years with primary liver carcinoma and hepatitis B virus infection. The CDR3 DNA reads as TGTGCCAGCAGCGAAACCCGGGGAAGCACCCAGCATGAGCAGTTCTTC. Translating it yields CASSETRGSTQHEQFF. Combining the CDR3 with reference TRBV5-4 and TRBJ2-1 gives the whole variable domain ETGVTQSPTHLIKTRGQQVTLRCSSQSGHNTVSWYQQALGQGPQFIFQYYREEENGRGNFPPRFSGLQFPNYSSELNVNALELDDSALYLCASSETRGSTQHEQFFGPGTRLTVL.